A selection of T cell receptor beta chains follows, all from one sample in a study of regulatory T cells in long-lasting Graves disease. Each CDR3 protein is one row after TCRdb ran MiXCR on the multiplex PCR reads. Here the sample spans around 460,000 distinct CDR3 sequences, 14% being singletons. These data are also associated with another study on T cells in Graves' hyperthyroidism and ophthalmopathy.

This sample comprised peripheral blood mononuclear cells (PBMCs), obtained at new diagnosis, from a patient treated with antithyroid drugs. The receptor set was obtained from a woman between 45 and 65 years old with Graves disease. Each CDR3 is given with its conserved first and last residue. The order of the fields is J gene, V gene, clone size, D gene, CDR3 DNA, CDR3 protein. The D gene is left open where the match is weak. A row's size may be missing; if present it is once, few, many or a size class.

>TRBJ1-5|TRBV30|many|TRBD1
TGTGCCTGGAGTACCGGGACAGGGGGCCGGGGGAGCAATCAGCCCCAGCATTTT
CAWSTGTGGRGSNQPQHF
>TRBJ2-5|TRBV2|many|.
TGTGCCAGCAGTCTACAGGGTACTGGGGAAGAGACCCAGTACTTC
CASSLQGTGEETQYF
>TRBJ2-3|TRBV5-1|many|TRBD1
TGCGCCAGCAGCTTTGACAGGGGGCGATACACAGATACGCAGTATTTT
CASSFDRGRYTDTQYF
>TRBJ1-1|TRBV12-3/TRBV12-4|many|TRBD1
TGTGCCAGCAGTTTACAGGGGGGCGGAGTTCCTTTCTTT
CASSLQGGGVPFF
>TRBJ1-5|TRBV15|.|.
TGTGCCACCAGCAGAGAGGGGGGACGAGGTCAGCCCCAGCATTTT
CATSREGGRGQPQHF
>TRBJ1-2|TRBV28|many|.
TGTGCCAGCAGGGGACAAACCTATGGCTACACCTTC
CASRGQTYGYTF
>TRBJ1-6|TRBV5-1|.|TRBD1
TGCGCCAGCAGCTTGGAACCAGGGGGGAAGAATTCACCCCTCCACTTT
CASSLEPGGKNSPLHF
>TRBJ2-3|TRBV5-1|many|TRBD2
TGCGCCAGCAGCTGGGCGGGGGGCACAGATACGCAGTATTTT
CASSWAGGTDTQYF
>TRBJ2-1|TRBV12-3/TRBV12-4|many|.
TGTGCCAGCAGTTGGAGTTCCGGTGAGCAGTTCTTC
CASSWSSGEQFF
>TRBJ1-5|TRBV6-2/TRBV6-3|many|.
TGTGCCAGCAGTGATATAGGGAACAATCAGCCCCAGCATTTT
CASSDIGNNQPQHF
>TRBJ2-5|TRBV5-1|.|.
TGCGCCAGCAGCTTGGGACCTAGCGCTCCGGGGGAGACCCAGTACTTC
CASSLGPSAPGETQYF
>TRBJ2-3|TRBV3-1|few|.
TGTGCCAGCAGCTTATCTCCGGCAGATACGCAGTATTTT
CASSLSPADTQYF